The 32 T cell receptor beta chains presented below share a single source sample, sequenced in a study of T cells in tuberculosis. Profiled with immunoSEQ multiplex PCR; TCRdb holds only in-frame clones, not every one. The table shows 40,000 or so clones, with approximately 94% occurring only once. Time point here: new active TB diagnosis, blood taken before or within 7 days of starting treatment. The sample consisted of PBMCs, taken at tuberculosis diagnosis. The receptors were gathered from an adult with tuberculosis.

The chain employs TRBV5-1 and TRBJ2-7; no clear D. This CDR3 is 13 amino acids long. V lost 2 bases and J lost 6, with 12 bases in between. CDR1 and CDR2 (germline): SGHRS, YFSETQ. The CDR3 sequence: CASSFTLTSEQYF. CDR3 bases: TGCGCCAGCAGCTTTACCCTAACCTCCGAGCAGTACTTC.

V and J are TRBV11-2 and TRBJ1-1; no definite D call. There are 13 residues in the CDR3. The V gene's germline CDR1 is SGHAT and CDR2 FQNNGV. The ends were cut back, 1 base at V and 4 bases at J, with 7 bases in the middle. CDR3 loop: CASSLGEGTEAFF. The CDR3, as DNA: TGTGCCAGCAGCTTAGGCGAGGGCACTGAAGCTTTCTTT.

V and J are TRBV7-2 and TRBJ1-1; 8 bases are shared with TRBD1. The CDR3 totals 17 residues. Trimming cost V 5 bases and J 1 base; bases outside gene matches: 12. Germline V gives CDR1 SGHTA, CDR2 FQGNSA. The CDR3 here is CASSKAGQGIRNTEAFF. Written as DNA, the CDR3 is TGTGCCAGCAGCAAAGCCGGACAGGGTATTAGGAACACTGAAGCTTTCTTT.

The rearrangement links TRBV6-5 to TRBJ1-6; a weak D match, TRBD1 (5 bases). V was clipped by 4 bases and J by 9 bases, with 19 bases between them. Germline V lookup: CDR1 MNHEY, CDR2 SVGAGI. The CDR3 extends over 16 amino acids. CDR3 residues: CASSLKAGLILSPLHF. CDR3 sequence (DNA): TGTGCCAGCAGTTTGAAAGCGGGGCTTATTCTTTCACCCCTCCACTTT.

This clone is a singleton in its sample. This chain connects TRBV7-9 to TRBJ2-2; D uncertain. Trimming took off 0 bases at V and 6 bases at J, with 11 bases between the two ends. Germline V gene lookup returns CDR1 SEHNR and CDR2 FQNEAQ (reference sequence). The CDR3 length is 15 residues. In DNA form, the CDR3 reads TGTGCCAGCAGCTTAGCTACGGTTCGGGCCGGGGAGCTGTTTTTT. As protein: CASSLATVRAGELFF.

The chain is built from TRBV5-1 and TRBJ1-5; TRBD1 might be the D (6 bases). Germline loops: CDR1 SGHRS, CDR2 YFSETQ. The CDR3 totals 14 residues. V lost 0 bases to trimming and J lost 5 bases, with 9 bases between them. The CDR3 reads CASSLGGGHQPQHF. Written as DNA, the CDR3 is TGCGCCAGCAGCTTGGGCGGGGGGCATCAGCCCCAGCATTTT.

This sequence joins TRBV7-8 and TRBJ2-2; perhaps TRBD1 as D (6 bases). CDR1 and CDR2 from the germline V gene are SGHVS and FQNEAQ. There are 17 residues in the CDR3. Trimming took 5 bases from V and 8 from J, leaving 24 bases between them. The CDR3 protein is CASSHTRTQGPWGELFF. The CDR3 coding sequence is TGTGCCAGCAGCCATACTCGAACGCAGGGGCCTTGGGGGGAGCTGTTTTTT.

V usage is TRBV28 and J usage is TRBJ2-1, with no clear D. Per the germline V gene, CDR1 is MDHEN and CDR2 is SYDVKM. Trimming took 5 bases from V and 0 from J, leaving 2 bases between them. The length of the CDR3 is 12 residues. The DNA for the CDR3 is TGTGCCAGCAGTCACTCCTACAATGAGCAGTTCTTC. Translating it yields CASSHSYNEQFF.

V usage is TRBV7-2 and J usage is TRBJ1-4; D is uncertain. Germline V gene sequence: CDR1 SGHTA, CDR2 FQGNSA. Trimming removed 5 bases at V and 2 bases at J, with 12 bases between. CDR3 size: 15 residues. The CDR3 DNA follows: TGTGCCAGCAGCCCCTTTTGGCGGACTAATGAAAAACTGTTTTTT. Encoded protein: CASSPFWRTNEKLFF.

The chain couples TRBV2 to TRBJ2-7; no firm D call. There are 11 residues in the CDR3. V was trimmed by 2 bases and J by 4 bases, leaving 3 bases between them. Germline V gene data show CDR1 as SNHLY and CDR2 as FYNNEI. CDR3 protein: CASSERYEQYF. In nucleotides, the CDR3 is TGTGCCAGCAGTGAACGTTACGAGCAGTACTTC.

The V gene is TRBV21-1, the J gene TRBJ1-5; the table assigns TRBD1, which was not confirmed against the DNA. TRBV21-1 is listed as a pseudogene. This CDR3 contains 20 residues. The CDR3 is CALRPGDRVSLSWCNQPQHF. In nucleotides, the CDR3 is TGTGCCCTTCGGCCCGGGGACAGAGTCTCCCTATCGTGGTGCAATCAGCCCCAGCATTTT.

The CDR3: CASSTGTGDSPLHF. Written as DNA, the CDR3 is TGCGCCAGCAGCACCGGGACAGGGGATTCACCCCTCCACTTT. The rearrangement links TRBV5-1 to TRBJ1-6, with 10 bases lining up with TRBD1. From germline, CDR1 is SGHRS and CDR2 YFSETQ. V shed 4 bases and J 8 bases; nucleotides not matched to a gene: 3. This CDR3 has 14 amino acids. The entire variable domain, with the rest obtained from reference TRBV5-1 and TRBJ1-6, is as follows: KAGVTQTPRYLIKTRGQQVTLSCSPISGHRSVSWYQQTPGQGLQFLFEYFSETQRNKGNFPGRFSGRQFSNSRSEMNVSTLELGDSALYLCASSTGTGDSPLHFGNGTRLTVT.

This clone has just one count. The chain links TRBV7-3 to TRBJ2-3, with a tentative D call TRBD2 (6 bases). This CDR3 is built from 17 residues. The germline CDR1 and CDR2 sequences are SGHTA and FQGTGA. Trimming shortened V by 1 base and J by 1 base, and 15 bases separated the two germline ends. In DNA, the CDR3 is TGTGCCAGCAGCTTAATTGGAGGAGCTAGCGGCACAGATACGCAGTATTTT. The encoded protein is CASSLIGGASGTDTQYF.

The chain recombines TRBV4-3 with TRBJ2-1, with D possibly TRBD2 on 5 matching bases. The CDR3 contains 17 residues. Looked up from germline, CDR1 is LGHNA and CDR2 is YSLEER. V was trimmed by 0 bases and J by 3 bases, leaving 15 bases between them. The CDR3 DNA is TGCGCCAGCAGCCAAGATAAGGCCGGACGGGGCTACAATGAGCAGTTCTTC. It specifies CASSQDKAGRGYNEQFF.

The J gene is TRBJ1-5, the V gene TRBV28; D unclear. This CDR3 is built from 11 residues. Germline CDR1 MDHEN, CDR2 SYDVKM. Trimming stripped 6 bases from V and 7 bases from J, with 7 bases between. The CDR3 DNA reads TGTGCCAGCAGGCACGAGCAGCCCCAGCATTTT. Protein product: CASRHEQPQHF. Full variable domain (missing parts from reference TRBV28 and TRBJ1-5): DVKVTQSSRYLVKRTGEKVFLECVQDMDHENMFWYRQDPGLGLRLIYFSYDVKMKEKGDIPEGYSVSREKKERFSLILESASTNQTSMYLCASRHEQPQHFGDGTRLSIL.

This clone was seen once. CDR3 nucleotides: TGTGCCAGTAGTATCTGGCCCCCCGGGGAGCTGTTTTTT. This encodes CASSIWPPGELFF. This chain joins TRBV19 and TRBJ2-2, with D hard to call. The CDR3 has 13 amino acids. Germline lookup yields CDR1 LNHDA and CDR2 SQIVND (reference sequence). Trimming took off 3 bases at V and 6 bases at J, with 8 bases between the two ends.

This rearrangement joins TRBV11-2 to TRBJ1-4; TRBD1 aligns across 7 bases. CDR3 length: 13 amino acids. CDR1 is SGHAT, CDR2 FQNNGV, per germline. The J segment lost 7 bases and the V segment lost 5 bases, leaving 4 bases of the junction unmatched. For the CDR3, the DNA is TGTGCCAGCAGCGCCGGACAGGTTGAAAAACTGTTTTTT. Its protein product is CASSAGQVEKLFF.

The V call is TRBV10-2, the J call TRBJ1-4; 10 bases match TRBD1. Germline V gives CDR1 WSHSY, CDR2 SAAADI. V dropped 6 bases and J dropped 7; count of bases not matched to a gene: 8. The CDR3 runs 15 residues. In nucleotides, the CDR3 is TGCGCCAGCAGCGCCACCGGGACAGGGGCTGAAAAACTGTTTTTT. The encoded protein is CASSATGTGAEKLFF.

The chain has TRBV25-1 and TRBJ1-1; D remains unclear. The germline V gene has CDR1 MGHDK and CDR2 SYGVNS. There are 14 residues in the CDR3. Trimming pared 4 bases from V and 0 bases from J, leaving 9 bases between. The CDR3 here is CASSGRAVNTEAFF. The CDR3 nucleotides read TGTGCCAGCAGTGGGCGGGCAGTGAACACTGAAGCTTTCTTT.

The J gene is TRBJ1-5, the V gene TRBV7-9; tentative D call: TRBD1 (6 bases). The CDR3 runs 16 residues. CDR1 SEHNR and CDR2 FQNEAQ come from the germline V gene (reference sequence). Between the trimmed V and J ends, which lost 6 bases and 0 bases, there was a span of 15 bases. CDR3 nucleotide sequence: TGTGCCAGCAGTTACTCCGGACAGTTTAGCAATCAGCCCCAGCATTTT. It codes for CASSYSGQFSNQPQHF.

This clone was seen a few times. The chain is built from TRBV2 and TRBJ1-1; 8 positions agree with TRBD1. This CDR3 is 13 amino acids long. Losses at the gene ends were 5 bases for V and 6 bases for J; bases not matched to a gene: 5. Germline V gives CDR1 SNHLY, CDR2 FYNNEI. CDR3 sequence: CASSRTGLAEAFF. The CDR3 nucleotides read TGTGCCAGCAGTCGGACAGGGTTGGCTGAAGCTTTCTTT. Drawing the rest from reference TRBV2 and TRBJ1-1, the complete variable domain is EPEVTQTPSHQVTQMGQEVILRCVPISNHLYFYWYRQILGQKVEFLVSFYNNEISEKSEIFDDQFSVERPDGSNFTLKIRSTKLEDSAMYFCASSRTGLAEAFFGQGTRLTVV.

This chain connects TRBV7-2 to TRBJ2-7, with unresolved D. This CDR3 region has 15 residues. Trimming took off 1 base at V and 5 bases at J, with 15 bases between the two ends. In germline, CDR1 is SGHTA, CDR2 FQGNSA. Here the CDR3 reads CASSLVTGSRNEQYF. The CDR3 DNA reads TGTGCCAGCAGCTTAGTGACGGGTTCGAGGAACGAGCAGTACTTC.

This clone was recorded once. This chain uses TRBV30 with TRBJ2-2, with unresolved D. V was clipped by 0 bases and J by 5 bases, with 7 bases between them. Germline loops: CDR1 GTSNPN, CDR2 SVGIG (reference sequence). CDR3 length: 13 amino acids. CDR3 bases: TGTGCCTGGAGTGTAGTGGCTACCGGGGAGCTGTTTTTT. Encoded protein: CAWSVVATGELFF.

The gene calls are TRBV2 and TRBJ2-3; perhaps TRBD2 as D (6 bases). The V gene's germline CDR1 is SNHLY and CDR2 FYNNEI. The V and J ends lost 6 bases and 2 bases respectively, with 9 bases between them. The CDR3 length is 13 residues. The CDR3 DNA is TGTGCCAGCAGACTAGCTCCCACAGATACGCAGTATTTT. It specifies CASRLAPTDTQYF. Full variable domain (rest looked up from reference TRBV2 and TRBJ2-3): EPEVTQTPSHQVTQMGQEVILRCVPISNHLYFYWYRQILGQKVEFLVSFYNNEISEKSEIFDDQFSVERPDGSNFTLKIRSTKLEDSAMYFCASRLAPTDTQYFGPGTRLTVL.

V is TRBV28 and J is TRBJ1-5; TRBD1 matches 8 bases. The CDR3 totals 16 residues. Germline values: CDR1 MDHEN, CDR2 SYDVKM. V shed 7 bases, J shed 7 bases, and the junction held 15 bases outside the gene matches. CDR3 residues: CASTTPGQGSGQPQHF. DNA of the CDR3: TGTGCCAGCACTACACCAGGACAGGGTTCGGGGCAGCCCCAGCATTTT.

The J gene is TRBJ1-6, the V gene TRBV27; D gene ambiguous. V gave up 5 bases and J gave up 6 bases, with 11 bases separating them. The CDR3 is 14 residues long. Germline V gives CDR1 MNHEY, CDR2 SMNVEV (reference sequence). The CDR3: CASSRAGSNSPLHF. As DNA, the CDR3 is TGTGCCAGCAGTCGGGCCGGGAGTAATTCACCCCTCCACTTT.

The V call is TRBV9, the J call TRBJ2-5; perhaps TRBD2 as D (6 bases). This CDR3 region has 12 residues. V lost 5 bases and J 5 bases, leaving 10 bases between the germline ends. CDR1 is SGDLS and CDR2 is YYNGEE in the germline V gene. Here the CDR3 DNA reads TGTGCCAGCAGGGGGACTTCGGAGACCCAGTACTTC. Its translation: CASRGTSETQYF.

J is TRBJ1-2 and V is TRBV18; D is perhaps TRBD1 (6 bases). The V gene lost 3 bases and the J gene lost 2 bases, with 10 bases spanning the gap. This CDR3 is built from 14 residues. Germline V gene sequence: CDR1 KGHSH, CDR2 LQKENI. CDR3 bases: TGTGCCAGCTCACCCAACAGGGAAAACTATGGCTACACCTTC. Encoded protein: CASSPNRENYGYTF.

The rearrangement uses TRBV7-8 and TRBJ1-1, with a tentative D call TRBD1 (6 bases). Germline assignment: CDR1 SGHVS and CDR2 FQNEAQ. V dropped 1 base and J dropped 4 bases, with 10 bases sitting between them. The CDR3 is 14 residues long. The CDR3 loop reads CASSLGGRGTEAFF. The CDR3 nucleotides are TGTGCCAGCAGCTTAGGAGGCAGGGGCACTGAAGCTTTCTTT.

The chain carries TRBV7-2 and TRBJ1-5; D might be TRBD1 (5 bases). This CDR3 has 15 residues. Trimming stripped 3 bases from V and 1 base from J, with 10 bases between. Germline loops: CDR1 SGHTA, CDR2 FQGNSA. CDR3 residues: CASSFLRGSNQPQHF. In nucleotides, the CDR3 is TGTGCCAGCAGCTTTCTTCGGGGGAGCAATCAGCCCCAGCATTTT.

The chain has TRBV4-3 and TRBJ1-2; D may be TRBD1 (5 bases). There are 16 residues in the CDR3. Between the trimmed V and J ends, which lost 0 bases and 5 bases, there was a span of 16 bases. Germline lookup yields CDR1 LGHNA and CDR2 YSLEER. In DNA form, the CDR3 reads TGCGCCAGCAGCCAAGAAGGGCCAGGGCTAGAGTATGGCTACACCTTC. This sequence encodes CASSQEGPGLEYGYTF.

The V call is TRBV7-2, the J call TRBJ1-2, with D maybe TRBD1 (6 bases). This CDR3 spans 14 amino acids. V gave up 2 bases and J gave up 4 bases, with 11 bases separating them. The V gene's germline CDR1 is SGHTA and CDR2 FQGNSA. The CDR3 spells CASSLQGSVYGYTF. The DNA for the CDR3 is TGTGCCAGCAGCTTACAGGGGAGCGTCTATGGCTACACCTTC.